Presented here are 24 T cell receptor beta chains from one specimen sequenced in a study of CD8+ T cells in alopecia areata. As for treatment: oral pan-JAK inhibitor, 5-10 mg twice daily. Sequencing templates came from extracted RNA that was reverse transcribed into cDNA. TCRdb's table, derived via immunoSEQ multiplex PCR, lists solely in-frame clones and lacks some. Altogether 130,000 to 150,000 clones are present, about four fifths being singletons, with the ten largest covering 20% to 25%. The starting material was CD8+ T cells sorted from blood, obtained at week 4, from a patient treated with tofacitinib. These receptors were taken from a human donor with alopecia areata.

The V gene is TRBV7-9, the J gene TRBJ2-5; 9 positions match TRBD1. Germline CDR1 and CDR2: SEHNR and FQNEAQ (reference sequence). The junction had 4 bases not matched to a gene; V was cut back by 4 bases and J by 1 base. The CDR3 covers 15 residues. Here the CDR3 reads CASSSPTGGQETQYF. In DNA form, the CDR3 reads TGTGCCAGCAGCTCCCCGACAGGGGGCCAAGAGACCCAGTACTTC.

This clone was detected only a few times. J is TRBJ2-3 and V is TRBV4-3, with 9 bases identical to TRBD2. The CDR3 spans 17 residues. V trimming: 0 bases; J trimming: 2 bases; junction bases outside the gene matches: 6. The germline V gene has CDR1 LGHNA and CDR2 YSLEER. The CDR3 reads CASSQDWASGVTDTQYF. CDR3 coding DNA: TGCGCCAGCAGCCAAGATTGGGCTAGCGGGGTCACAGATACGCAGTATTTT.

The chain couples TRBV5-1 to TRBJ2-1; D may match TRBD1 or TRBD2 (5 bases each). The ends were cut back, 4 bases at V and 6 bases at J, with 20 bases in the middle. Germline CDR1 is SGHRS and CDR2 is YFSETQ. The CDR3 is 16 residues long. The CDR3 loop is CASSPGWDVAVNEQFF. In DNA form, the CDR3 reads TGCGCCAGCAGCCCTGGCTGGGACGTCGCAGTCAATGAGCAGTTCTTC.

The chain has TRBV4-2 and TRBJ2-5; 8 nucleotides align to TRBD1. Unmatched junction bases numbered 12, after V lost 4 bases and J lost 2 bases. CDR1 is LGHNA, CDR2 YNFKEQ, per germline. The CDR3 length is 17 residues. This chain's CDR3 is CASSPGTGRKPQETQYF. CDR3 nucleotide sequence: TGTGCCAGCAGCCCGGGGACAGGAAGGAAACCTCAAGAGACCCAGTACTTC.

This sequence joins TRBV19 and TRBJ1-5; 7 nucleotides line up with TRBD1. This CDR3 comprises 15 residues. Germline V CDR1 and CDR2: LNHDA, SQIVND (reference sequence). J lost 4 bases, V lost 5 bases, and 8 bases had no gene match. The CDR3 reads CASSPTPTGNQPQHF. The CDR3 DNA reads TGTGCCAGTAGTCCGACCCCGACAGGGAATCAGCCCCAGCATTTT.

A single count supports this clone. This CDR3 is CASSLSGAGRSSYEQYF. In nucleotides, the CDR3 is TGTGCCAGCAGTTTATCGGGTGCAGGGCGAAGCTCCTACGAGCAGTACTTC. The J gene is TRBJ2-7, the V gene TRBV28; D may be TRBD1 (5 bases). Germline assignment: CDR1 MDHEN and CDR2 SYDVKM. Trimming cost V 1 base and J 0 bases, with 16 bases left between them. This CDR3 spans 17 amino acids. The full variable domain, its missing parts supplied by reference TRBV28 and TRBJ2-7, is DVKVTQSSRYLVKRTGEKVFLECVQDMDHENMFWYRQDPGLGLRLIYFSYDVKMKEKGDIPEGYSVSREKKERFSLILESASTNQTSMYLCASSLSGAGRSSYEQYFGPGTRLTVT.

The gene calls are TRBV4-1 and TRBJ2-6; D is uncertain. CDR3 length equals 15 residues. The V and J ends lost 0 bases and 11 bases respectively, with 14 bases between them. Germline V gives CDR1 MGHRA, CDR2 YSYEKL. CDR3 in amino acids: CASSQDLDREYVLTF. The CDR3 nucleotides read TGCGCCAGCAGCCAAGATCTAGACCGTGAATACGTCCTGACTTTC.

V gene TRBV29-1 combines with J gene TRBJ1-1; D call uncertain. Germline lookup yields CDR1 SQVTM and CDR2 ANQGSEA. The CDR3 runs 13 residues. Trimming left V 7 bases short and J 0 bases short, with 12 bases between. CDR3 region: CSAAVGMNTEAFF. The CDR3 region has the DNA TGCAGCGCGGCGGTAGGGATGAACACTGAAGCTTTCTTT.

The V gene is TRBV5-1, the J gene TRBJ2-1; D possibly corresponds to TRBD2 (5 bases). The V end was cut by 0 bases, the J end by 5 bases, with 12 bases between. The V gene's germline CDR1 is SGHRS and CDR2 YFSETQ. The CDR3 consists of 15 residues. CDR3 sequence (DNA): TGCGCCAGCAGCTTGGTGGAGGTGGGCGACAATGAGCAGTTCTTC. Translation: CASSLVEVGDNEQFF.

This clone was found once. The V gene is TRBV2, the J gene TRBJ1-2; 8 bases map to TRBD1. V trimming: 9 bases; J trimming: 8 bases; junction bases outside the gene matches: 8. Germline-derived CDR1 and CDR2 are SNHLY and FYNNEI. This CDR3 has 12 residues. The CDR3 is CARTGQGHGYTF. The DNA of the CDR3 is TGTGCCAGAACAGGACAGGGACACGGCTACACCTTC.

This clone was found once. The DNA for the CDR3 is TGCAGCGTTGGAGAGGTCGGGGAGCTGTTTTTT. Its translation is CSVGEVGELFF. The chain links TRBV29-1 to TRBJ2-2; D is unresolved. The CDR3 totals 11 residues. Trimming took off 4 bases at V and 7 bases at J, with 7 bases between the two ends. Looked up from germline, CDR1 is SQVTM and CDR2 is ANQGSEA.

This clone has only a few counts. The chain combines TRBV4-1 with TRBJ2-5, with 9 positions matching TRBD2. V trimming: 3 bases; J trimming: 5 bases; junction bases outside the gene matches: 7. Germline lookup yields CDR1 MGHRA and CDR2 YSYEKL. The CDR3 loop spans 15 amino acids. The CDR3 loop is CASSHGGGAMETQYF. CDR3 nucleotides: TGCGCCAGCAGCCATGGCGGGGGGGCCATGGAGACCCAGTACTTC.

The V gene is TRBV27, the J gene TRBJ1-2; D is possibly TRBD1 (6 bases). From germline, CDR1 is MNHEY and CDR2 SMNVEV (reference sequence). The CDR3 consists of 14 residues. The V gene lost 3 bases and the J gene lost 1 base, with 9 bases spanning the gap. The CDR3 DNA reads TGTGCCAGCAGTTTGAGGGGGGTTAACTATGGCTACACCTTC. Encoded protein: CASSLRGVNYGYTF.

This rearrangement joins TRBV28 to TRBJ2-3, with D perhaps TRBD1 (6 bases). CDR3 length: 14 residues. Germline V CDR1 and CDR2: MDHEN, SYDVKM. V was cut by 4 bases and J by 6 bases, with 14 bases left in between. CDR3 DNA sequence: TGTGCCAGCAGTTCACAGGGTTCCCCGGATACGCAGTATTTT. Residues: CASSSQGSPDTQYF.

The chain uses TRBV7-2 and TRBJ2-1, with TRBD2 matching over 11 bases. CDR1 is SGHTA and CDR2 is FQGNSA in the germline V gene. There are 17 residues in the CDR3. After removal of 3 bases from V and 4 bases from J, the junction contained 8 bases not matched to a gene. CDR3 nucleotide sequence: TGTGCCAGCAGCTTGCTCCTAGCGGGGGGACGTTACAATGAGCAGTTCTTC. Translated, it gives CASSLLLAGGRYNEQFF.

V is TRBV30 and J is TRBJ2-7; 7 nucleotides agree with TRBD1. This CDR3 has 13 amino acids. CDR1 is GTSNPN and CDR2 is SVGIG in the germline V gene (reference sequence). After removal of 1 base from V and 7 bases from J, the junction contained 7 bases not matched to a gene. In nucleotides, the CDR3 is TGTGCCTGGAGTGACAGGGGTTCGGAGGAGCAGTACTTC. This gives the protein CAWSDRGSEEQYF. The full variable domain, in which reference TRBV30 and TRBJ2-7 provide the parts outside the CDR3, is SQTIHQWPATLVQPVGSPLSLECTVEGTSNPNLYWYRQAAGRGLQLLFYSVGIGQISSEVPQNLSASRPQDRQFILSSKKLLLSDSGFYLCAWSDRGSEEQYFGPGTRLTVT.

The rearrangement uses TRBV29-1 and TRBJ2-7; D may match TRBD1 or TRBD2 (6 bases each). Looked up from germline, CDR1 is SQVTM and CDR2 is ANQGSEA. There are 15 residues in the CDR3. V lost 6 bases and J lost 2, with 20 bases in between. Written as DNA, the CDR3 is TGCAGCGTCCGAGGGGGAGGCAGGGGTGCCTACGAGCAGTACTTC. Translated, it gives CSVRGGGRGAYEQYF.

The chain is built from TRBV4-1 and TRBJ2-5; D is unclear. CDR3 length equals 14 residues. Germline V lookup: CDR1 MGHRA, CDR2 YSYEKL. V was cut by 2 bases and J by 5 bases, with 12 bases left in between. CDR3 sequence: CASSQPLLRETQYF. The CDR3 DNA sequence: TGCGCCAGCAGCCAACCCCTACTTAGGGAGACCCAGTACTTC.

The rearrangement joins TRBV7-9 to TRBJ2-7, with unresolved D. In germline, CDR1 is SEHNR, CDR2 FQNEAQ (reference sequence). V was cut by 0 bases and J by 5 bases, with 5 bases left in between. This CDR3 has 12 amino acids. The CDR3 DNA is TGTGCCAGCAGCTTAGCAGGCCACGAGCAGTACTTC. This encodes CASSLAGHEQYF.

The chain joins TRBV4-1 to TRBJ1-2; 7 nucleotides align to TRBD1. Germline trimming cut 1 base from V and 3 bases from J; bases unmatched to any gene: 5. The CDR3 has 15 amino acids. The germline gives CDR1 MGHRA, CDR2 YSYEKL. The CDR3 nucleotides are TGCGCCAGCAGCCAAGCTGACAGGGTCGACTATGGCTACACCTTC. Encoded protein: CASSQADRVDYGYTF.

The V call is TRBV19, the J call TRBJ2-1; no reliable D call. CDR3 length: 15 residues. Trimming took 3 bases from V and 5 from J, leaving 14 bases between them. The V gene's germline CDR1 is LNHDA and CDR2 SQIVND (reference sequence). CDR3 sequence (DNA): TGTGCCAGTAGTATCGCCACAGTCTTCCACAATGAGCAGTTCTTC. Amino acids: CASSIATVFHNEQFF. Filled out from reference TRBV19 and TRBJ2-1, the complete variable domain reads DGGITQSPKYLFRKEGQNVTLSCEQNLNHDAMYWYRQDPGQGLRLIYYSQIVNDFQKGDIAEGYSVSREKKESFPLTVTSAQKNPTAFYLCASSIATVFHNEQFFGPGTRLTVL.

The genes are TRBV9 and TRBJ2-2; D is ambiguous. The CDR3 runs 13 residues. Germline V gene sequence: CDR1 SGDLS, CDR2 YYNGEE. V shed 4 bases and J shed 7 bases, with 11 bases lying between them. Here the CDR3 DNA reads TGTGCCAGCAGCTTCGGCCTGGGCGGGGAGCTGTTTTTT. It is translated as CASSFGLGGELFF.

This chain connects TRBV27 to TRBJ2-1, with a weak D call TRBD2 (5 bases). Germline V gives CDR1 MNHEY, CDR2 SMNVEV (reference sequence). V gave up 8 bases and J gave up 7 bases, with 9 bases separating them. The CDR3 is made up of 11 amino acids. The CDR3 DNA sequence: TGTGCCAGCGAAGAGCGGAATGAGCAGTTCTTC. Translation: CASEERNEQFF.

The chain recombines TRBV11-2 with TRBJ2-5; the D gene is possibly TRBD1 (6 bases). CDR1 SGHAT and CDR2 FQNNGV come from the germline V gene. V gave up 1 base and J gave up 2 bases, with 11 bases separating them. The CDR3 contains 15 residues. CDR3 sequence: CASSLGGGQQETQYF. The DNA for the CDR3 is TGTGCCAGCAGCTTAGGAGGTGGACAGCAAGAGACCCAGTACTTC.